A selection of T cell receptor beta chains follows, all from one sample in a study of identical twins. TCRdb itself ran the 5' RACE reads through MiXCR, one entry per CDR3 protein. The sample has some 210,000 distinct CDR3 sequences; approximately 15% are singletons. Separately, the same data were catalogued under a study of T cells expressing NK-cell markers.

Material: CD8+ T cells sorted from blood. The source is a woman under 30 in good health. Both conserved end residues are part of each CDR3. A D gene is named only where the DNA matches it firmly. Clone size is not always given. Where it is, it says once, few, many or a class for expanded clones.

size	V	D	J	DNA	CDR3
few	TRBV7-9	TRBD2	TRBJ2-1	TGTGCCAGTGCCGTCCTAGCGGGGCGAACGAGAAGTGAGCAGTTCTTC	CASAVLAGRTRSEQFF
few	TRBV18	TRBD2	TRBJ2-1	TGTGCCAGCTCACCAGAGCGAGCGGGAGTATGGAATGAGCAGTTCTTC	CASSPERAGVWNEQFF
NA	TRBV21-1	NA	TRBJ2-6	TGTGCCAGCAGCGGGGCGCCCCCTGGGGCCAACGTCCTGATTTTC	CASSGAPPGANVLIF
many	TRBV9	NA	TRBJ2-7	TGTGCCAGCAGCGTAGATAGTATGGGGACGGGGACCTACGAGCAGTACTTC	CASSVDSMGTGTYEQYF
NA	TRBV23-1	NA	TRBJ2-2	TGCGCCAGCAGTCAATCCGGGACCCCCAAAACACCATACACCGGGGAGCTGTTTTTT	CASSQSGTPKTPYTGELFF
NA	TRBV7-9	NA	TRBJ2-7	TGTGCCAGCAGCTTAGCGAGGCCGACCTCATCCTACGAGCAGTACTTC	CASSLARPTSSYEQYF
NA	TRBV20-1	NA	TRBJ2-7	TGCAGTGCTAGACATCGGGGACAAGCACGCCACGAGCAGTACTTC	CSARHRGQARHEQYF
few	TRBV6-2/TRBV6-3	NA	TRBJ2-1	TGTGCCAGCCTGGCCTTCGGCGGGAATGAGCAGTTCTTC	CASLAFGGNEQFF
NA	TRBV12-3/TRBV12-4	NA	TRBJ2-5	TGTGCCAGCAGTTCCTGGGAAGGGCGAGGGGAGACCCAGTACTTC	CASSSWEGRGETQYF
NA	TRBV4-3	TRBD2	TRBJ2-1	TGCGCCAGCAGCCAAGGGGCGACTAGCGGGAGGGACAATGAGCAGTTCTTC	CASSQGATSGRDNEQFF
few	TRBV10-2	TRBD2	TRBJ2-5	TGCGCCAGCTGGCGGGGGACTAGCGGGAGAGAGACCCAGTACTTC	CASWRGTSGRETQYF
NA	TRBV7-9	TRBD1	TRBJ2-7	TGTGCCAGCAGCTGGGCTTCAGGGGGAGCCTACGAGCAGTACTTC	CASSWASGGAYEQYF
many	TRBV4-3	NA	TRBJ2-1	TGCGCCAGCAGCCAATCGGGCGTTAGCTCCTACAATGAGCAGTTCTTC	CASSQSGVSSYNEQFF
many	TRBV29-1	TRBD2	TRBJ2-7	TGCAGCGCCCGTAGCGGGGGCCTTTCCTACGAGCAGTACTTC	CSARSGGLSYEQYF
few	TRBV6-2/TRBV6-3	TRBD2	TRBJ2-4	TGTGCCAGCAGGGGAGGGAGCAAAAACATTCAGTACTTC	CASRGGSKNIQYF
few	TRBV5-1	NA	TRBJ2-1	TGCGCCAGCAGCTATCTGACGGCCAATGAGCAGTTCTTC	CASSYLTANEQFF
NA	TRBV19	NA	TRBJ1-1	TGTGCCAGTAGTACCGGGGGACCTACTGAAGCTTTCTTT	CASSTGGPTEAFF
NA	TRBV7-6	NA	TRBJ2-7	TGTGCCAGCAGCTTAGTCCCAGGGCTGTTGTACGAGCAGTACTTC	CASSLVPGLLYEQYF
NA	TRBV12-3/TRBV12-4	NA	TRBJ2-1	TGTGCCAGCAGTTTGGCGGACCTACAGTTCTTC	CASSLADLQFF
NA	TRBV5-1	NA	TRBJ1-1	TGCGCCAGCAGCCCCGTCGTAGGGAACACTGAAGCTTTCTTT	CASSPVVGNTEAFF
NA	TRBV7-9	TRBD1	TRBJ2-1	TGTGCCAGCAGCTCCGTCGACAGGGAACCCTACAATGAGCAGTTCTTC	CASSSVDREPYNEQFF
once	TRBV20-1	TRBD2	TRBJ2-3	TGCAGTGCTACACGACTAGCGGGGAGGTTGGATACGCAGTATTTT	CSATRLAGRLDTQYF
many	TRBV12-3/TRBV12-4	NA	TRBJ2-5	TGTGCCAGCAGTTTAGCCCTGGGCCAAGAGACCCAGTACTTC	CASSLALGQETQYF
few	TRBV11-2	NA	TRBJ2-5	TGTGCCAGCAGCCACAGCACCGCGGTCATAGAGACCCAGTACTTC	CASSHSTAVIETQYF
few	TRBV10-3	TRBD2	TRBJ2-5	TGTGCCATCAGCGCACACCCTCGGGAGGGACCGAAAGAGACCCAGTACTTC	CAISAHPREGPKETQYF
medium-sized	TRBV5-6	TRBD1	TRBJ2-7	TGTGCCAGCAGCTGGGGGACAGGGCTTGCCGAGCAGTACTTC	CASSWGTGLAEQYF
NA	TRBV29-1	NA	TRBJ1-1	TGCAGCGTCAGCTCGTTATCAGGGTATTTAGAAGCTTTCTTT	CSVSSLSGYLEAFF
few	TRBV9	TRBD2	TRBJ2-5	TGTGCCAGCAGCCGAAGGACTAGCGGGGGGGCGGAGACCCAGTACTTC	CASSRRTSGGAETQYF
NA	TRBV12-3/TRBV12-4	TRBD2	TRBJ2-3	TGTGCCAGCAGCGAGACTAGCGGTAAACCTAGCACAGATACGCAGTATTTT	CASSETSGKPSTDTQYF
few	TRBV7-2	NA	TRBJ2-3	TGTGCCAGCCTATGGACAGCCACAGATACGCAGTATTTT	CASLWTATDTQYF
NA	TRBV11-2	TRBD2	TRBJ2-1	TGTGCCAGCAGCCGGGGGAGGGGTCCGATAGATGAGCAGTTCTTC	CASSRGRGPIDEQFF
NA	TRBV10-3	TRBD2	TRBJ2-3	TGTGCCATCAGTGAGTCGAACAGCGGGAGATACACAGATACGCAGTATTTT	CAISESNSGRYTDTQYF
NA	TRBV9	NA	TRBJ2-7	TGTGCCAGCAGCGGTAGCCGGGGGCACTACGAGCAGTACTTC	CASSGSRGHYEQYF
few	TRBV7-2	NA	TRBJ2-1	TGTGCCAGCAGCTTAGTGGGCGGTGTTGTTAATGAGCAGTTCTTC	CASSLVGGVVNEQFF
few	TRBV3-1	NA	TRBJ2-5	TGTGCCAGCAGCCAAGAGGGGAAAGAGACCCAGTACTTC	CASSQEGKETQYF
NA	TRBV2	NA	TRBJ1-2	TGTGCCAGCACCCTTGGGGGGTCGTATGGCTACACCTTC	CASTLGGSYGYTF
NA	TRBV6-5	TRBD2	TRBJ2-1	TGTGCCAGCAGTTTCGTAGCGGGGGGGCCCAATGAGCAGTTCTTC	CASSFVAGGPNEQFF
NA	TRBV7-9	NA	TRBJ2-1	TGTGCCAGCAGCCAACCAACCAGCGGTAGCTCCTACAATGAGCAGTTCTTC	CASSQPTSGSSYNEQFF
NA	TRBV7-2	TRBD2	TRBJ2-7	TGTGCCAGTATACCGGACAGCGGGAGCTCCTACGAGCAGTACTTC	CASIPDSGSSYEQYF
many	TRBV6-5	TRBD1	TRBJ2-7	TGTGCCAGCAGTTCACCGGGACAGCTGTACTACGAGCAGTACTTC	CASSSPGQLYYEQYF
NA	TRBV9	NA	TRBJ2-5	TGTGCCAGCAGCGTAGGTTCAGGACAAGAGACCCAGTACTTC	CASSVGSGQETQYF
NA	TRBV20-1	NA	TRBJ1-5	TGCAGTGCTAGAGATGTTATTGGCCTTAGCAATCAGCCCCAGCATTTT	CSARDVIGLSNQPQHF
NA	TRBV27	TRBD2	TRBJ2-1	TGTGCCACCTCCCCGGCTAGCGGGCACCTTAATGAGCAGTTCTTC	CATSPASGHLNEQFF
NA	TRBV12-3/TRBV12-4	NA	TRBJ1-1	TGTGCCAGCTGGCCTTCGTGGGGGGCATTGGGAGCTTTCTTT	CASWPSWGALGAFF
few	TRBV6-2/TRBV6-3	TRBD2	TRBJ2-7	TGTGCCAGCAGTTACGGGTCAGCGGGGTACGAGCAGTACTTC	CASSYGSAGYEQYF
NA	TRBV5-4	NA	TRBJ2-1	TGTGCCAGCAGCCATAGCAGTGAGCAGTTCTTC	CASSHSSEQFF
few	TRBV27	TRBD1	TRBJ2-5	TGTGCCAGCAGCCCCAGGGGGCATGGAGAGACCCAGTACTTC	CASSPRGHGETQYF
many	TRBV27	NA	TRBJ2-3	TGTGCCAGCAGTTTATCTGGGGGCGCGAGCACAGATACGCAGTATTTT	CASSLSGGASTDTQYF
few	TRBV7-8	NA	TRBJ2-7	TGTGCCAGCAGCTTTGAAGGTTTTAGGGAGCAGTACTTC	CASSFEGFREQYF